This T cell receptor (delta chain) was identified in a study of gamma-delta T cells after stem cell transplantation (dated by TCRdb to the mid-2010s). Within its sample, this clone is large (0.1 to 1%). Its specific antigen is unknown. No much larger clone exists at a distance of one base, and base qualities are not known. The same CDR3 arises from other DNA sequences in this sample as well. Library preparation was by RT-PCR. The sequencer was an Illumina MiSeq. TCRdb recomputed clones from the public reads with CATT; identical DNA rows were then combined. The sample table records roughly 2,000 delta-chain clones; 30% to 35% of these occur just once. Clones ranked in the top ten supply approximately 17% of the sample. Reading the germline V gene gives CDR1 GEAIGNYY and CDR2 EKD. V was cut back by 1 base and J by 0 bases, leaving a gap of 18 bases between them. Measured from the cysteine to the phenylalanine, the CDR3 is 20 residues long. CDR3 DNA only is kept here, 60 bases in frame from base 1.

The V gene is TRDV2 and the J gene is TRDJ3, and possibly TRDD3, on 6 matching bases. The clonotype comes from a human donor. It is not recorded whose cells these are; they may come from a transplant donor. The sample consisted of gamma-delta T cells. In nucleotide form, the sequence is TGTGCCTGTGACACAGGAGGGATAACGGGGAGCTCCTGGGACACCCGACAGATGTTTTTC. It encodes CACDTGGITGSSWDTRQMFF.